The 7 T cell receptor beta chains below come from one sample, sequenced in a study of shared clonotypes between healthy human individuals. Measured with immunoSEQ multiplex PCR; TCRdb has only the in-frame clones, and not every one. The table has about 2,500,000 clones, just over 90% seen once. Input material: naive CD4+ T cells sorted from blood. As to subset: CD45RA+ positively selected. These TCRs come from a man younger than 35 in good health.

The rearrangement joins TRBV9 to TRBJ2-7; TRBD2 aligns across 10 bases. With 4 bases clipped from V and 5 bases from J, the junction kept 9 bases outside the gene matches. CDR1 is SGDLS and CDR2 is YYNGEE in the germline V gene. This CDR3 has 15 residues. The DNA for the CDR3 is TGTGCCAGCAGCCGGAGCGGGGGGGCCTTGAACGAGCAGTACTTC. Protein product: CASSRSGGALNEQYF.

The CDR3, as DNA: TGTGCCAGCAGCAAAGCGCTTTGGGGTATGCCCTACGAGCAGTACTTC. Encoded protein: CASSKALWGMPYEQYF. This chain joins TRBV21-1 and TRBJ2-7. TRBV21-1 is described as a pseudogene. CDR3 length: 16 amino acids.

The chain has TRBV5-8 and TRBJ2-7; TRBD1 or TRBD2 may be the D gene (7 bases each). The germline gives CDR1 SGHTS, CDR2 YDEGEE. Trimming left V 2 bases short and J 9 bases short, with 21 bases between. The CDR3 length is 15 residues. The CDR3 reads CASSLSGTAVFGQYF. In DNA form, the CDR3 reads TGTGCCAGCAGCTTAAGCGGGACAGCAGTATTTGGGCAGTACTTC.

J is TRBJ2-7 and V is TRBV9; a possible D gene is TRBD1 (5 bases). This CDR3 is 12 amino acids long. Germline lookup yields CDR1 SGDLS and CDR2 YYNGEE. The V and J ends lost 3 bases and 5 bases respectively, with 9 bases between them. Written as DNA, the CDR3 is TGTGCCAGCAGCGGAGCAGGGAACGAGCAGTACTTC. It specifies CASSGAGNEQYF.

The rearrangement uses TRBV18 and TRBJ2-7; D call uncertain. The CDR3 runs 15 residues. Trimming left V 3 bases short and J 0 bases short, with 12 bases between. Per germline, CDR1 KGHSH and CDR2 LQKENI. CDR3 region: CASSPDRSVSYEQYF. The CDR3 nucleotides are TGTGCCAGCTCACCGGACCGATCAGTCTCCTACGAGCAGTACTTC.

The CDR3 reads CASIGQLGHNEQFF. CDR3 in DNA: TGTGCCAGCATTGGACAATTGGGCCACAATGAGCAGTTCTTC. V usage is TRBV6-6 and J usage is TRBJ2-1, with D perhaps matching TRBD1 (5 bases). CDR1 and CDR2 (germline): MNHNY, SVGAGI (reference sequence). The CDR3 is 14 amino acids. Trimming left V 7 bases short and J 5 bases short, with 15 bases between.

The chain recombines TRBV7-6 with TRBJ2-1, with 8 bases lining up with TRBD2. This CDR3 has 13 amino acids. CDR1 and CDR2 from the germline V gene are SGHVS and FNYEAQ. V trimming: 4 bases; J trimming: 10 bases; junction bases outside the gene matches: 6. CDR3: CASSSGLAIEQFF. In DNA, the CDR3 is TGTGCCAGCAGCTCCGGACTAGCTATAGAGCAGTTCTTC.